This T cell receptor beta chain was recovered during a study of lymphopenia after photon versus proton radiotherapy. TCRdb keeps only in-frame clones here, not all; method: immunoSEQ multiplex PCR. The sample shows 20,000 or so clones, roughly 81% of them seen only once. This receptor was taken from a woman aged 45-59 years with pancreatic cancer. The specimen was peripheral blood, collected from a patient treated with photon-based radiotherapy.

Written as DNA, the CDR3 is TGCAGCGTTGATGGGGGGCGGGCCAAAAACATTCAGTACTTC. Protein: CSVDGGRAKNIQYF. The chain recombines TRBV29-1 with TRBJ2-4; D is possibly TRBD1 or TRBD2 (6 bases each). The CDR3 covers 14 residues. The germline V gene encodes CDR1 SQVTM and CDR2 ANQGSEA. V lost 3 bases and J lost 1, with 10 bases in between.